A selection of T cell receptor beta chains follows, all from one sample in a study of blood T cell repertoires in COVID-19. Assay: immunoSEQ multiplex PCR; the TCRdb copy retains only in-frame clones and omits some. The sample consists of some 290,000 clones, approximately 80% of them appearing once. The sample was peripheral blood. These TCRs come from a woman aged 60-75 years with active or convalescent COVID-19. Both conserved end residues are part of each CDR3. A D gene is named only where the DNA matches it firmly. Only part of the rows carry a size: once, few, many, or a class if the clone is expanded.

TRBV19	.	.	TRBJ1-5	CASSTGANQPQHF	TGTGCCAGTAGTACAGGGGCCAATCAGCCCCAGCATTTT
TRBV7-2	once	.	TRBJ1-2	CASSLFTGSGYTF	TGTGCCAGCAGCTTATTCACCGGGTCTGGCTACACCTTC
TRBV10-3	.	.	TRBJ2-7	CAISFEQGSYEQYF	TGTGCCATCAGTTTTGAACAGGGTTCCTACGAGCAGTACTTC
TRBV5-4	.	TRBD2	TRBJ2-5	CASSLKSGGEETQYF	TGTGCCAGCAGCTTGAAAAGCGGGGGGGAAGAGACCCAGTACTTC
TRBV5-6	.	.	TRBJ1-5	CASSLGRNQPQHF	TGTGCCAGCAGCTTGGGGCGCAATCAGCCCCAGCATTTT
TRBV19	.	.	TRBJ1-2	CASSENESRAPNYGYTF	TGTGCCAGTAGCGAAAACGAGAGCCGAGCCCCTAACTATGGCTACACCTTC
TRBV5-1	.	TRBD2	TRBJ2-5	CASSLEGGGPQETQYF	TGCGCCAGCAGCTTGGAGGGCGGGGGGCCCCAAGAGACCCAGTACTTC
TRBV5-6	.	TRBD2	TRBJ2-3	CASSSRTSGVFDTQYF	TGTGCCAGCAGCTCCCGGACTAGCGGGGTATTCGATACGCAGTATTTT
TRBV5-8	.	.	TRBJ2-3	CASSSRGRGADTQYF	TGTGCCAGCAGCTCCCGGGGCAGGGGTGCAGATACGCAGTATTTT
TRBV2	.	.	TRBJ1-6	CASHPAGWQSPLHF	TGTGCCAGCCACCCCGCGGGGTGGCAATCACCCCTCCACTTT
TRBV19	.	TRBD2	TRBJ2-1	CASSVTSGPGGYNEQFF	TGTGCCAGTAGTGTCACTAGCGGCCCGGGGGGCTACAATGAGCAGTTCTTC
TRBV10-3	.	.	TRBJ1-2	CAISTGSEYYGYTF	TGTGCCATCTCCACAGGGTCGGAATACTATGGCTACACCTTC
TRBV7-9	.	.	TRBJ1-1	CASSLVPENTEAFF	TGTGCCAGCAGCTTAGTTCCAGAGAACACTGAAGCTTTCTTT
TRBV6-5	.	.	TRBJ1-1	CASRRRRDTNTEAFF	TGTGCCAGCAGGAGGCGCCGGGACACTAACACTGAAGCTTTCTTT
TRBV10-3	.	.	TRBJ1-5	CAISEWQGSNQPQHF	TGTGCCATCAGTGAGTGGCAGGGGTCGAATCAGCCCCAGCATTTT
TRBV20-1	.	TRBD2	TRBJ2-5	CSASSVGGGDWETQYF	TGCAGTGCTAGTTCGGTCGGCGGGGGGGATTGGGAGACCCAGTACTTC
TRBV9	.	TRBD2	TRBJ2-1	CASSVRGDNEQFF	TGTGCCAGCAGCGTGCGGGGGGACAATGAGCAGTTCTTC
TRBV5-1	.	.	TRBJ1-2	CVSSLDGGENGYTF	TGCGTCAGCAGCTTGGATGGGGGGGAGAATGGCTACACCTTC
TRBV29-1	.	TRBD1	TRBJ2-5	CSLRTGGRETQYF	TGCAGCTTACGGACAGGCGGACGAGAGACCCAGTACTTC
TRBV5-4	.	.	TRBJ1-1	CACAGLNTEAFF	TGTGCCTGCGCGGGGCTGAACACTGAAGCTTTCTTT
TRBV6-5	.	.	TRBJ1-1	CASRTDSRTEAFF	TGTGCCAGCAGGACGGACAGTCGGACTGAAGCTTTCTTT
TRBV6-5	.	.	TRBJ2-4	CASSYSTGTNIQYF	TGTGCCAGCAGTTACTCGACAGGAACAAACATTCAGTACTTC
TRBV6-2/TRBV6-3	.	TRBD1	TRBJ1-1	CASSGTGVVQAEAFF	TGTGCCAGCAGTGGGACAGGGGTAGTGCAAGCTGAAGCTTTCTTT
TRBV7-9	.	TRBD2	TRBJ2-1	CASSLQVRASGYNEQFF	TGTGCCAGCAGCTTACAAGTAAGGGCTAGCGGGTACAATGAGCAGTTCTTC
TRBV3-1/TRBV3-2	.	.	TRBJ2-7	CASSQDWRGYEQYF	TGTGCCAGCAGCCAAGATTGGCGGGGCTACGAGCAGTACTTC
TRBV7-3	few	TRBD1	TRBJ1-4	CASSPPTGRGEKLFF	TGTGCCAGCAGCCCTCCGACAGGGCGTGGGGAAAAACTGTTTTTT
TRBV21-1	.	.	TRBJ2-2	CARDRGRYRTNTGELFF	TGTGCCCGGGACAGGGGACGCTACCGTACGAACACCGGGGAGCTGTTTTTT
TRBV29-1	few	TRBD1	TRBJ2-5	CSVAPGTAIQETQYF	TGCAGCGTCGCCCCTGGGACAGCGATCCAAGAGACCCAGTACTTC
TRBV7-8	.	.	TRBJ1-5	CASSWDIFNQPQHF	TGTGCCAGCAGCTGGGACATTTTTAATCAGCCCCAGCATTTT
TRBV7-3	.	TRBD1	TRBJ2-1	CASSLIAFRETGVKEQFF	TGTGCCAGCAGCTTAATCGCTTTCCGCGAGACAGGGGTTAAGGAGCAGTTCTTC
TRBV14	few	TRBD1	TRBJ2-7	CASSQAPPGQLYEQYF	TGTGCCAGCAGCCAAGCCCCTCCGGGACAGTTATACGAGCAGTACTTC
TRBV18	.	.	TRBJ2-7	CASSPGRYEQYF	TGTGCCAGCTCACCGGGCCGCTACGAGCAGTACTTC
TRBV9	.	TRBD1	TRBJ1-1	CASSETGQEWTEAFF	TGTGCCAGCAGTGAAACGGGACAGGAGTGGACTGAAGCTTTCTTT
TRBV6-6	.	TRBD1	TRBJ2-2	CASSYPQGATGELFF	TGTGCCAGCAGTTACCCCCAGGGGGCGACCGGGGAGCTGTTTTTT
TRBV19	.	TRBD2	TRBJ2-2	CASRTSSGNGGGELFF	TGTGCCAGTAGGACTTCTAGCGGTAACGGGGGCGGGGAGCTGTTTTTT
TRBV18	few	TRBD1	TRBJ2-3	CASSPDRVSRNTQYF	TGTGCCAGCTCACCGGACAGGGTATCACGCAATACGCAGTATTTT
TRBV28	.	TRBD1	TRBJ1-1	CASWTGPTEAFF	TGTGCCAGCTGGACAGGGCCAACTGAAGCTTTCTTT
TRBV30	few	.	TRBJ1-5	CAWSVRDNQPQHF	TGTGCCTGGAGTGTGCGGGACAATCAGCCCCAGCATTTT
TRBV4-3	.	TRBD1	TRBJ1-3	CASSQEGTGPKFGNTIYF	TGCGCCAGCAGCCAAGAGGGGACAGGGCCAAAATTCGGAAACACCATATATTTT
TRBV7-6	.	TRBD2	TRBJ2-3	CASSLDPVLAGGRDTQYF	TGTGCCAGCAGCTTAGATCCGGTTTTAGCGGGGGGTCGAGATACGCAGTATTTT
TRBV27	.	TRBD1	TRBJ2-2	CASRTGRRTGELFF	TGTGCCAGCAGGACAGGGAGACGGACCGGGGAGCTGTTTTTT
TRBV5-3	.	.	TRBJ2-2	CARSLAGNTGELFF	TGTGCCAGAAGCTTGGCAGGGAACACCGGGGAGCTGTTTTTT
TRBV30	.	.	TRBJ1-4	CAWRADSDNEKLFF	TGTGCCTGGAGAGCTGACAGCGACAATGAAAAACTGTTTTTT
TRBV6-2/TRBV6-3	.	.	TRBJ1-1	CASSYYDGGLAEAFF	TGTGCCAGCAGTTACTATGATGGGGGGTTGGCTGAAGCTTTCTTT
TRBV29-1	once	.	TRBJ1-1	CSVVRGGSQNTEAFF	TGCAGCGTTGTGAGGGGGGGGTCCCAGAACACTGAAGCTTTCTTT
TRBV3-1/TRBV3-2	.	.	TRBJ1-2	CASSQGSRGAYGYTF	TGTGCCAGCAGCCAAGGCTCTCGGGGGGCCTATGGCTACACCTTC
TRBV11-2	.	.	TRBJ2-2	CASSPRGTGGELFF	TGTGCCAGCAGCCCTAGGGGAACCGGCGGGGAGCTGTTTTTT
TRBV19	.	TRBD2	TRBJ2-7	CASSIQRGDYEQYF	TGTGCCAGTAGTATCCAGCGGGGGGACTACGAGCAGTACTTC